What follows is one TCR beta chain and its context. Seattle cases were enrolled at active infection and followed longitudinally. The data belong to a study of blood T cell repertoires in COVID-19. The wider study: The United States, Italy and Spain supplied acute and convalescent COVID-19 samples.

TCRdb keeps only in-frame clones here, not all; method: immunoSEQ multiplex PCR. Of tens of thousands of clones listed, over 60% are singletons. Germline lookup yields CDR1 DFQATT and CDR2 SNEGSKA (reference sequence). V was pared by 3 bases and J by 1 base, with 8 bases of the junction left unmatched. The CDR3 runs to 15 residues. Material for sequencing was peripheral blood. The chain links TRBV20-1 to TRBJ1-1; 7 bases align to TRBD1. The clonotype comes from a man aged 25-45 years with COVID-19, enrolled during active disease. The CDR3: CSASFMRGPNTEAFF. The DNA for the CDR3 is TGCAGTGCTAGTTTTATGAGGGGGCCGAACACTGAAGCTTTCTTT.